The subject of this entry is one T cell receptor (beta chain). The antigen remains unidentified. The data stem from a study of cytomegalovirus exposure and HLA in healthy donors. Study information: Prior work identified roughly 120 million unique TCR beta sequences in about 179 million T cells.

PCR involved 60 Vbeta and 13 Jbeta primers. The table came from immunoSEQ multiplex PCR; TCRdb's copy has only in-frame clones and leaves some out. The table has some 200,000 clones, under 70% seen once. CDR1 LNHDA and CDR2 SQIVND come from the germline V gene (reference sequence). CDR3 length: 15 amino acids. V was clipped by 1 base and J by 7 bases, with 14 bases between them. The study's findings and limits: Confirmation in vitro established that a few CMV-associated chains were specific for CMV antigens. With later analysis, a missense DCLRE1C variant became linked to TCR beta V- and J-gene trimming. Follow-up analysis seemed to connect common viral pathogens with several of the most significant clusters identified.

This sequence was found in a man aged 35-49 years in good health and CMV-seropositive. The genes are TRBV19 and TRBJ2-4; no reliable D call. Sample: PBMCs. As DNA, the CDR3 is TGTGCCAGTAGTATAGTCCCGGGTTTTAGGAACATTCAGTACTTC. Translation: CASSIVPGFRNIQYF.